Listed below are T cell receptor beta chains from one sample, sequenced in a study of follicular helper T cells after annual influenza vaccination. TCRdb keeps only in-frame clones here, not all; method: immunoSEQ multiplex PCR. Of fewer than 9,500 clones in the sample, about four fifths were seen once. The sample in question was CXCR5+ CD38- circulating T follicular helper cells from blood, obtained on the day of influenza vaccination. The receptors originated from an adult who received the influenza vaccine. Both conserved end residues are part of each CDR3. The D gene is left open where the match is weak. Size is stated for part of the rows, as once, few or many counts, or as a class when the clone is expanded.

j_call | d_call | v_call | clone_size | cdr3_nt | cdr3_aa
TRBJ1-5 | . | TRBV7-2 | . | TGTGCCAGCCAGGGATTGACCAATCAGCCCCAGCATTTT | CASQGLTNQPQHF
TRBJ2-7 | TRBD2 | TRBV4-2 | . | TGTGCCAGCAGCCAAGATTCGCGGGGGACCTACGCGGGGGAGCAGTACTTC | CASSQDSRGTYAGEQYF
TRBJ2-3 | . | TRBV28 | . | TGTGCCAGCAGTAACAAAGCAGATACGCAGTATTTT | CASSNKADTQYF
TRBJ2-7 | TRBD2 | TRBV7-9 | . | TGTGCCAGCAGCCCCTTCGGGGGGGGAAGGTACGAGCAGTACTTC | CASSPFGGGRYEQYF
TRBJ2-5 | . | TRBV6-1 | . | TGTGCCAGCAGTGAAGCGTACAGGGAGCAAGAGACCCAGTACTTC | CASSEAYREQETQYF
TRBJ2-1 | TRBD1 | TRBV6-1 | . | TGTGCCAGCACTGACCGGGACAGGGGGGACAATGAGCAGTTCTTC | CASTDRDRGDNEQFF
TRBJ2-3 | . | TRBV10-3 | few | TGTGCCATAGGGACGTCCGGCGATACGCAGTATTTT | CAIGTSGDTQYF
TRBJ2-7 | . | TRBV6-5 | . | TGTGCCAGCAGTATTTCGCCAGGGGGGGAGCAGTACTTC | CASSISPGGEQYF
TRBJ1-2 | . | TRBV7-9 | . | TGTGCCAGCAGCTTAGCTGGCCTGAACTATGGCTACACCTTC | CASSLAGLNYGYTF
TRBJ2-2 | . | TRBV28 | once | TGTGCCAGCAGGCAGATAGGGGGGGTGCACACCGGGGAGCTGTTTTTT | CASRQIGGVHTGELFF
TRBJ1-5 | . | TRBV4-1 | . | TGCGCCAGCAGCTCGAAGGCCCAGCATTTT | CASSSKAQHF
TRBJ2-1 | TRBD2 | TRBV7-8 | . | TGTGCCAGCAGCTTACTACGGGGGGATCCTATGGGGCAGTTCTTC | CASSLLRGDPMGQFF
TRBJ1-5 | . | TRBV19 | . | TGTGCCAGTACCTCACAGGGTGGGGGGAATCAGCCCCAGCATTTT | CASTSQGGGNQPQHF
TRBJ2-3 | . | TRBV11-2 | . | TGTGCCAGCAGCTTTGAAGGGAATACGCAGTATTTT | CASSFEGNTQYF
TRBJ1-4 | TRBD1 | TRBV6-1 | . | TGTGCCAGCAGTGACCCAGGGGGACATTCGAAAAAACTGTTTTTT | CASSDPGGHSKKLFF
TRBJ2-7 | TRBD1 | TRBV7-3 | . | TGTGCCAGCAGCTTCGGGACAGGGGGGAATTACGAGCAGTACTTC | CASSFGTGGNYEQYF
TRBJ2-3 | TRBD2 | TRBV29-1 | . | TGCAGCGTGGAGCGGGGGGTCGATACGCAGTATTTT | CSVERGVDTQYF